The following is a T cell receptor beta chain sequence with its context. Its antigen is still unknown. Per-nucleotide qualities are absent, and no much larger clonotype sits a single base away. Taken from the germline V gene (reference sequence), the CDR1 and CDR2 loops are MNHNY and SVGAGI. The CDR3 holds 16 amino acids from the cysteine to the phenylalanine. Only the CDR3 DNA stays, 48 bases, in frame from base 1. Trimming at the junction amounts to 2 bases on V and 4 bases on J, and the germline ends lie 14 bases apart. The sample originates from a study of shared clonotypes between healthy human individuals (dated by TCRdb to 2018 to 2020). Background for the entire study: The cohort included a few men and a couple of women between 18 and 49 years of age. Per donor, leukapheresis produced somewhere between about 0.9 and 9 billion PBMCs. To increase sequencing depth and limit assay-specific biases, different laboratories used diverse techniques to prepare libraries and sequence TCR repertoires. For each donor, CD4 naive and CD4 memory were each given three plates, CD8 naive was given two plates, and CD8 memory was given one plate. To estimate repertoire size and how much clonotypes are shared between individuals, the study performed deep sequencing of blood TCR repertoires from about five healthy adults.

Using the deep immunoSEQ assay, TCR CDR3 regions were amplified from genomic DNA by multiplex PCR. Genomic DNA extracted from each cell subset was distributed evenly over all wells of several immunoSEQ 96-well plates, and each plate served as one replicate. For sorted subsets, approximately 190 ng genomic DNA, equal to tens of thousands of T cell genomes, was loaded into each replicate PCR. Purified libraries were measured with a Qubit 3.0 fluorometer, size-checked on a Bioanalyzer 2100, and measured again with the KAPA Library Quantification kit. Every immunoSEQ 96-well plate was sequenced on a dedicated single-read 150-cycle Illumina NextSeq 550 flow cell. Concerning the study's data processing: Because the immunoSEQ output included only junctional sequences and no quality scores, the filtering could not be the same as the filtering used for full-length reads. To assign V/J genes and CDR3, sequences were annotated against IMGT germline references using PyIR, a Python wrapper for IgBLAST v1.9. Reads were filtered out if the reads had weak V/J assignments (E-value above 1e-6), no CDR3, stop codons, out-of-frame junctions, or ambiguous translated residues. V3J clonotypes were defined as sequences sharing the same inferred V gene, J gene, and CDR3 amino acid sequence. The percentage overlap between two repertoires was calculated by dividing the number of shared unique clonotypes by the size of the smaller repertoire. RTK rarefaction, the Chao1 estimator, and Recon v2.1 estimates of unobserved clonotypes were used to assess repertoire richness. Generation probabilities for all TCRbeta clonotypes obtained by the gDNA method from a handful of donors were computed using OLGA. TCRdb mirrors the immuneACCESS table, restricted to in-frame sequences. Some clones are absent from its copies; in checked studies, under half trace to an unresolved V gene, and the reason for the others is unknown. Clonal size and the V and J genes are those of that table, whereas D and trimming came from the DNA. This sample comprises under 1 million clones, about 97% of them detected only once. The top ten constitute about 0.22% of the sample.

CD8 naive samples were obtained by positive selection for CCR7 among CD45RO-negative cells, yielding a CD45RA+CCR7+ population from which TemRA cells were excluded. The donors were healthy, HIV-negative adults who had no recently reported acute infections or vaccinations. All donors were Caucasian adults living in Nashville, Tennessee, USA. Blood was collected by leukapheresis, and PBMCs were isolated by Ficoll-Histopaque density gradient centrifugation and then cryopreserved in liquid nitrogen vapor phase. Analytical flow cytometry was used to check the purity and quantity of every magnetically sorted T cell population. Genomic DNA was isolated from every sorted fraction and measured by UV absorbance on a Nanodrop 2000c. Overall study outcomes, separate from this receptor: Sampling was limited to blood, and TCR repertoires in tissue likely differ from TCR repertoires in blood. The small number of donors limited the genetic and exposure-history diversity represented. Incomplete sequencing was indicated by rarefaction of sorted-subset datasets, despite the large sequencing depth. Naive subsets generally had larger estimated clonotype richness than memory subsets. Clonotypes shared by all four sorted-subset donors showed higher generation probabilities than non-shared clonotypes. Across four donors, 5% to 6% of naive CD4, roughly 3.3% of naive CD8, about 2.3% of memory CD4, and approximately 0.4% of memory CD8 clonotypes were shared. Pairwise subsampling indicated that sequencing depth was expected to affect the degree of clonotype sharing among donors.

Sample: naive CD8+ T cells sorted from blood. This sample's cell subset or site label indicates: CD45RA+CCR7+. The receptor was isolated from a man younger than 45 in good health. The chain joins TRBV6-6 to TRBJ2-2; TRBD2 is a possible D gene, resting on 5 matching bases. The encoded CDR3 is CASSYGQLGSTGELFF. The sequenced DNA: TGTGCCAGCAGTTACGGTCAGCTGGGGAGCACCGGGGAGCTGTTTTTT.